The source of this T cell receptor (beta chain) is a study of blood T cell repertoires in COVID-19. Study details: Collection of acute and convalescent COVID-19 samples took place in the United States, Italy and Spain. The cDNA or gDNA used as material had been derived from T cells, B-cell-depleted T cells, or PBMCs.

Method: immunoSEQ multiplex PCR; TCRdb's copy keeps in-frame clones and lacks some. The table lists fewer than 90,000 clones, approximately 90% of them singletons. Trimming at V came to 2 bases and at J to 0 bases, leaving 5 bases not matched to a gene. Looked up from germline, CDR1 is LNHDA and CDR2 is SQIVND (reference sequence). This CDR3 spans 17 amino acids. The TCR comes from a woman aged 80 or over with active COVID-19. The sample was peripheral blood. The J gene is TRBJ2-1, the V gene TRBV19, with TRBD2 identical over 9 bases. Here the CDR3 reads CASSIRISGSSYNEQFF. The DNA for the CDR3 is TGTGCCAGTAGTATAAGGATTAGCGGGAGCTCCTACAATGAGCAGTTCTTC.